This T cell receptor beta chain stems from a study of OX40 agonist ivuxolimab in advanced cancers. In the study overall: The dose-escalation cohort was over 65% male, with a mean age of 60 years, ranging roughly 23 to 85. The study, taken as a whole, reports: The authors did not determine the antigen specificity of the expanded peripheral T cells. Normalized T-cell clonal expansion was also low in some nonresponders.

As concerns this clone: Its antigen is undetermined.

Repertoires were generated with immunoSEQ multiplex PCR, while TCRdb's copy carries only in-frame clones and drops some. The sample consists of tens of thousands of clones, 89% of them appearing once. Autoimmune disease history or systemic immunosuppression disqualified patients. Trimming took off 3 bases at V and 10 bases at J, with 13 bases between the two ends. The germline V gene encodes CDR1 SQVTM and CDR2 ANQGSEA. The length of the CDR3 is 12 residues. Sample: CD4+ or CD8+ T cells sorted from blood, taken in a trial of the OX40 agonist ivuxolimab. This TCR came from an adult with an advanced solid tumor such as melanoma, head and neck, liver or kidney cancer. The genes are TRBV29-1 and TRBJ1-3; D is unclear. The CDR3 DNA sequence: TGCAGCGTTGAGTTTGTATACGGGACCATATATTTT. Translation gives CSVEFVYGTIYF.